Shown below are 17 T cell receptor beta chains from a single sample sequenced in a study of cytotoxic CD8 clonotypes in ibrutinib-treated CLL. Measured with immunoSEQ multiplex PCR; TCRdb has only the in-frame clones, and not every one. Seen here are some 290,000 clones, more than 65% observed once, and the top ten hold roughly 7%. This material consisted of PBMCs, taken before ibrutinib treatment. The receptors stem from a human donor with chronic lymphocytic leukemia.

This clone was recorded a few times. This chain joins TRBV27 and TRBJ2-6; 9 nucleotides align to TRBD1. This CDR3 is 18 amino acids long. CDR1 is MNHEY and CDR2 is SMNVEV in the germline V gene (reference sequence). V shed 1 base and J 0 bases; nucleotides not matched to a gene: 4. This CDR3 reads CASSLLGTGLSGANVLTF. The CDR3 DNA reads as TGTGCCAGCAGTTTATTGGGGACAGGGCTCTCTGGGGCCAACGTCCTGACTTTC.

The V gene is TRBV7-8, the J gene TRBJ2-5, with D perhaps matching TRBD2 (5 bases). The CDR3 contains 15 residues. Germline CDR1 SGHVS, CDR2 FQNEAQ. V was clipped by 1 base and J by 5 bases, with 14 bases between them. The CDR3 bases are TGTGCCAGCAGCTTAGGGCTTTCTAGGGAGGAGACCCAGTACTTC. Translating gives CASSLGLSREETQYF.

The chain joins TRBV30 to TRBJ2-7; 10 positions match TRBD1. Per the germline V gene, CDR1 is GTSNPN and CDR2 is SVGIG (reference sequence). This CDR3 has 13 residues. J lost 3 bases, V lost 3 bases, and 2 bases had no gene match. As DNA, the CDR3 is TGTGCCTGGAGCTGGACAGGGGGCTACGAGCAGTACTTC. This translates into CAWSWTGGYEQYF.

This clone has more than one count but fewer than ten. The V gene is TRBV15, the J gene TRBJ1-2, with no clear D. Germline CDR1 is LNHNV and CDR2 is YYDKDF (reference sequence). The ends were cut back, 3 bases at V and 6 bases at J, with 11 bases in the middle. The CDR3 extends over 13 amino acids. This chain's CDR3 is CATSRAREDGYTF. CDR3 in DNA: TGTGCCACCAGCAGGGCTCGGGAGGATGGCTACACCTTC. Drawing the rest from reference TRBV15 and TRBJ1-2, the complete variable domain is DAMVIQNPRYQVTQFGKPVTLSCSQTLNHNVMYWYQQKSSQAPKLLFHYYDKDFNNEADTPDNFQSRRPNTSFCFLDIRSPGLGDTAMYLCATSRAREDGYTFGSGTRLTVV.

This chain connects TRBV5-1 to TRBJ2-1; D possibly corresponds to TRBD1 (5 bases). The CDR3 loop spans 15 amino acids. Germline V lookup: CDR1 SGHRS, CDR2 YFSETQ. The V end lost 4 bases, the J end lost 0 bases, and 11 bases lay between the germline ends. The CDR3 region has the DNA TGCGCCAGCAGCCAAGGACAACCCTCCTACAATGAGCAGTTCTTC. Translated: CASSQGQPSYNEQFF.

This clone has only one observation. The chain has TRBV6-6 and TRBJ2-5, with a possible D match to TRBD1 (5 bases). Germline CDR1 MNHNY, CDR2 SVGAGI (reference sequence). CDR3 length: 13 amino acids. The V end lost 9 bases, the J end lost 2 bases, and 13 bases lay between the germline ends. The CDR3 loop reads CASGAAIQETQYF. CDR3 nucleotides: TGTGCCAGTGGGGCTGCCATACAAGAGACCCAGTACTTC.

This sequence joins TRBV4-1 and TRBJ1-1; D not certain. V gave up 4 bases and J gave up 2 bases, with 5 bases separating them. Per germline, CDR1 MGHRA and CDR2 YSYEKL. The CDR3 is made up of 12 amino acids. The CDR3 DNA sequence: TGCGCCAGCAGCCGAAGAAACACTGAAGCTTTCTTT. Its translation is CASSRRNTEAFF.

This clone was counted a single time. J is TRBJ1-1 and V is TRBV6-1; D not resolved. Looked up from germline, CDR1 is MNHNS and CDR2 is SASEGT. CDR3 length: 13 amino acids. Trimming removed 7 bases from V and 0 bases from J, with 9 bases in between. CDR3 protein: CASTHGMNTEAFF. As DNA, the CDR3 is TGTGCCAGCACCCACGGTATGAACACTGAAGCTTTCTTT.

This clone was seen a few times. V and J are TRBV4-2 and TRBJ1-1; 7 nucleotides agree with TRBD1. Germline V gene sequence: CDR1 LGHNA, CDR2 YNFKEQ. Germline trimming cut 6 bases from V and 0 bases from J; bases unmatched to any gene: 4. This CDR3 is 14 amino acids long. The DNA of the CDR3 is TGTGCCAGCAGTCGACAGGGAATGAACACTGAAGCTTTCTTT. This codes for CASSRQGMNTEAFF.

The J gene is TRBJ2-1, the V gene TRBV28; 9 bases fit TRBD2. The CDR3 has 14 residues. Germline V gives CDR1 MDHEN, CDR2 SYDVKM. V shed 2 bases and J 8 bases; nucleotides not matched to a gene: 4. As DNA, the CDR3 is TGTGCCAGCAGTTTACTAGCGGGATTCTATGAGCAGTTCTTC. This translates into CASSLLAGFYEQFF.

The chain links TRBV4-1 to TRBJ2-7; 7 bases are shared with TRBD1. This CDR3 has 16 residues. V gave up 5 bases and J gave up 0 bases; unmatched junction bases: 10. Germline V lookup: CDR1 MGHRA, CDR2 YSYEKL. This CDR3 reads CASSISSGTVSYEQYF. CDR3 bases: TGCGCCAGCAGCATATCTTCCGGGACAGTCTCCTACGAGCAGTACTTC.

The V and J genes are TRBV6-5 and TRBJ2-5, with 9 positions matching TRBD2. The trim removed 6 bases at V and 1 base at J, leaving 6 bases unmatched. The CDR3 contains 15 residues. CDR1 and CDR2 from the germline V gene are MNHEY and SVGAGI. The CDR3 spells CASSRLAVSQETQYF. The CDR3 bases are TGTGCCAGCAGCCGACTAGCGGTTTCCCAAGAGACCCAGTACTTC.

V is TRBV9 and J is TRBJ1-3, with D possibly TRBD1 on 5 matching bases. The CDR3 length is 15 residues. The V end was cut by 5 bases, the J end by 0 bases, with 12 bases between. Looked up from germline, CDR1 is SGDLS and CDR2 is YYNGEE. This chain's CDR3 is CASSPDSYSGNTIYF. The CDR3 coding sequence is TGTGCCAGCAGTCCCGACAGCTACTCTGGAAACACCATATATTTT.

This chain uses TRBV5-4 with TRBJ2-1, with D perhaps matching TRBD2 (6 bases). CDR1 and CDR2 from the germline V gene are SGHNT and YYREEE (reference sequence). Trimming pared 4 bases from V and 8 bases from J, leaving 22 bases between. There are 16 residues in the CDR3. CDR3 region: CASSTVGEAPLDEQFF. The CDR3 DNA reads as TGTGCCAGCAGCACTGTGGGGGAGGCCCCCTTGGATGAGCAGTTCTTC.

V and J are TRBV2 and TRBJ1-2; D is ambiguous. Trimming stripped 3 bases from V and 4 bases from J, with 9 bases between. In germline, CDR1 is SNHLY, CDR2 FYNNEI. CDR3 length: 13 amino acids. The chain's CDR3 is CASSDSVSYGYTF. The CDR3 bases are TGTGCCAGCAGTGACAGCGTCAGCTATGGCTACACCTTC.

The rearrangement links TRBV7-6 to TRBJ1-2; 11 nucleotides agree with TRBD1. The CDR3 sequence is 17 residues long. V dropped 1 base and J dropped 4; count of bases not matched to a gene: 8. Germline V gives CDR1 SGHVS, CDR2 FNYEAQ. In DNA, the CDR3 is TGTGCCAGCAGCTTAGGACCGAGGACAGGGGGCGCCTATGGCTACACCTTC. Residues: CASSLGPRTGGAYGYTF.

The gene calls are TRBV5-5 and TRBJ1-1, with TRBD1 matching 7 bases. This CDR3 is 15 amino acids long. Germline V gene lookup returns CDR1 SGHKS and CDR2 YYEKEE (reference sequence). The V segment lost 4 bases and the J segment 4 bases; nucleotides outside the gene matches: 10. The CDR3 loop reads CASSAIPGGGTEAFF. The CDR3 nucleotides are TGTGCCAGCAGCGCGATACCAGGGGGAGGCACTGAAGCTTTCTTT.